This T cell receptor (beta chain) derives from a study of T cells in Graves' hyperthyroidism and ophthalmopathy. Study as a whole: Once the initial diagnosis was made, peripheral blood was obtained before any treatment.

This clonotype showed up many times. Its antigen is not identified. The investigators amplified TCR beta CDR3 regions from RNA transcripts. RT-PCR in the first round (using the HTBI primer set) targeted the TCR CDR3. TCRdb fed the multiplex PCR reads into MiXCR, producing one record per CDR3 protein. The sample has hundreds of thousands of distinct CDR3 sequences, around 16% seen once. Graves' hyperthyroidism was deemed stable given no ophthalmopathy progression within 18 months. Findings and caveats of the study: The model anticipated ophthalmopathy a median about 6.5 months pre-onset. Ophthalmopathy was distinguished from stable hyperthyroidism by 13 V-J signatures.

CDR1 is GTSNPN and CDR2 is SVGIG in the germline V gene (reference sequence). V dropped 0 bases and J dropped 2 bases, with 11 bases sitting between them. This CDR3 has 15 residues. The sample comprised blood. The receptor was derived from a woman between 18 and 29 years old with Graves' hyperthyroidism. The V gene is TRBV30, the J gene TRBJ1-3; D ambiguous. Here the CDR3 reads CAWSVGRVAGNTIYF. CDR3 in DNA: TGTGCCTGGAGTGTCGGGCGGGTGGCTGGAAACACCATATATTTT. Looking up the rest from reference TRBV30 and TRBJ1-3 gives the full variable domain: SQTIHQWPATLVQPVGSPLSLECTVEGTSNPNLYWYRQAAGRGLQLLFYSVGIGQISSEVPQNLSASRPQDRQFILSSKKLLLSDSGFYLCAWSVGRVAGNTIYFGEGSWLTVV.